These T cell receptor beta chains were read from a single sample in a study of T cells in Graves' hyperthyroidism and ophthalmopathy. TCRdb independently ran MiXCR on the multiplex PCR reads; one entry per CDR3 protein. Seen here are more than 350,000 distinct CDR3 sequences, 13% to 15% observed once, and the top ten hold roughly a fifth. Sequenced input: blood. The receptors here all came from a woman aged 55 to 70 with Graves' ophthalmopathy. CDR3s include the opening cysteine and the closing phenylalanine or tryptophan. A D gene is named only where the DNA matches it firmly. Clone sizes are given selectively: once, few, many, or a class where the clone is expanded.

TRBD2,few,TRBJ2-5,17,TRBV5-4,TGTGCCAGCAGCTTGGTTGAGTCTAGCGGGATGGGTGAGACCCAGTACTTC,CASSLVESSGMGETQYF
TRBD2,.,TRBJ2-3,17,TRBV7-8,TGTGCCAGCAGCTTCGGAGTAGCGGGACCCCCCACAGATACGCAGTATTTT,CASSFGVAGPPTDTQYF
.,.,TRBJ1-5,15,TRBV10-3,TGTGCCATCAGTGAGGAGGGCCAGCCTAATCAGCCCCAGCATTTT,CAISEEGQPNQPQHF
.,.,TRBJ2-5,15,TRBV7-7,TGTGCTAGCAGCTTAGATGGGACTCCCCCAGAGACCCAGTACTTC,CASSLDGTPPETQYF
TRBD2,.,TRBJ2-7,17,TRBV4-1,TGCGCCAGCAGCCAATATCAGGAGACTAGCGGGAGTTGGGAGCAGTACTTC,CASSQYQETSGSWEQYF
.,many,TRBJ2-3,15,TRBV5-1,TGCGCCAGCAGCTTGGTTCAGGCCAGCACAGATACGCAGTATTTT,CASSLVQASTDTQYF
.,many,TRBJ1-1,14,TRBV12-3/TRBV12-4,TGTGCCAGCAGTTTGCGGCAGGGTAACACTGAAGCTTTCTTT,CASSLRQGNTEAFF
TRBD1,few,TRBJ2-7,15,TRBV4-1,TGCGCCAGCAGCCAAGACAGGGGGTCTTTCTACGAGCAGTACTTC,CASSQDRGSFYEQYF
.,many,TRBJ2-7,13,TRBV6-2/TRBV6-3,TGTGCCAGCAGTCTCTCGGACAGCTACGAGCAGTACTTC,CASSLSDSYEQYF
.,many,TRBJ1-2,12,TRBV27,TGTGCCAGCAGTCTACAGGGTTATGGCTACACCTTC,CASSLQGYGYTF
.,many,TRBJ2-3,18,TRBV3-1,TGTGCCAGCAGGGCAGACGGACTCTCACCCTCCAGCACAGATACGCAGTATTTT,CASRADGLSPSSTDTQYF
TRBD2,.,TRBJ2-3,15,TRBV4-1,TGCGCCAGCAGACAAGTGGGGGGAGGGCGCGATACGCAGTATTTT,CASRQVGGGRDTQYF
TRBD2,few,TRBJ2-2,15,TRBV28,TGTGCCAGCAGTCCGGCAGCGGGAGGGGTCGGGGAGCTGTTTTTT,CASSPAAGGVGELFF
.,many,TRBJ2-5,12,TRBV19,TGTGCCAGCAGCCGTAAGGGGGAGACCCAGTACTTC,CASSRKGETQYF
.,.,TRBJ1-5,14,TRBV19,TGTGCCAGTAGTATAGGCGCAGGCAATCAGCCCCAGCATTTT,CASSIGAGNQPQHF
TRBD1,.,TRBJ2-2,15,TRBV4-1,TGCGCCAGCAGCCAACCGACAGGGGGGAGCGGGGAGCTGTTTTTT,CASSQPTGGSGELFF
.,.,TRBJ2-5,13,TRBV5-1,TGCGCCAGCAGCTCCGGGGCAGAAGAGACCCAGTACTTC,CASSSGAEETQYF
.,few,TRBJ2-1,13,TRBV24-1,TGTGCCACCAGTGACTGGGACCGCAATGAGCAGTTCTTC,CATSDWDRNEQFF
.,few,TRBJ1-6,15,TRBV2,TGTGCCAGCAGTGTCATGGCGGATACCAATTCACCCCTCCACTTT,CASSVMADTNSPLHF
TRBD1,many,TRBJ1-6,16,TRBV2,TGTGCCAGCAGTGACGGCCGCGGACAGGGTGATTCACCCCTCCACTTT,CASSDGRGQGDSPLHF
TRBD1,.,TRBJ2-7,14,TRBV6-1,TGTGCCAGCAACGGACAGGGGGTCAAATACGAGCAGTACTTC,CASNGQGVKYEQYF
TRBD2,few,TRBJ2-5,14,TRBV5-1,TGCGCCAGCAGCGTAGCGGGCCAAAAAGAGACCCAGTACTTC,CASSVAGQKETQYF
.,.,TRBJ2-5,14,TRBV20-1,TGCAGTGCTAGCACCGGGACGGCCCCAGAGACCCAGTACTTC,CSASTGTAPETQYF
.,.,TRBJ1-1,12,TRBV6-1,TGTGCCAGCGCTTTACTGGGGGCCGAAGCTTTCTTT,CASALLGAEAFF
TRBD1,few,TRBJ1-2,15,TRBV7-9,TGTGCCAGCAGCTTTACGAGGGGGCCGCAAACTGGCTACACCTTC,CASSFTRGPQTGYTF
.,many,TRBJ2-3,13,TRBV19,TGTGCCAGTAGCAACTCCTACAGGGACACGCAGTATTTT,CASSNSYRDTQYF
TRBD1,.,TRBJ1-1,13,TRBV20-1,TGCAGTGTCGGACAGGGGGGAGACACTGAAGCTTTCTTT,CSVGQGGDTEAFF
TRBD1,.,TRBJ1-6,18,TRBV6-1,TGTGCCAGCAGTAGGGGACAGGGTGCCCTTATAGATAATTCACCCCTCCACTTT,CASSRGQGALIDNSPLHF
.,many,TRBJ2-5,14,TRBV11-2,TGTGCCAGCAGCTCGGGACTGGGAGAAGAGACCCAGTACTTC,CASSSGLGEETQYF
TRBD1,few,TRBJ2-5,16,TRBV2,TGTGCCAGCAGTGACACTGACAGGGGGCTGAGGGAGACCCAGTACTTC,CASSDTDRGLRETQYF
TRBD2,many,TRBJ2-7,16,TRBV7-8,TGTGCCAGCAGCTTAGCCCCCGGACTAGCGGGAGGCGAGCAGTACTTC,CASSLAPGLAGGEQYF
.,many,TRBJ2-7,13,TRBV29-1,TGCAGCGTTGAAAAGGCAGGGAGGAACGAGCAGTACTTC,CSVEKAGRNEQYF
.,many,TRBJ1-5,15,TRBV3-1,TGTGCCAGCAGCCAACGGGAGGGGCCCAATCAGCCCCAGCATTTT,CASSQREGPNQPQHF
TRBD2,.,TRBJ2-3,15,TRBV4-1,TGCGCCAGCAGCCAAGAAGGACTAGTACCAGATACGCAGTATTTT,CASSQEGLVPDTQYF
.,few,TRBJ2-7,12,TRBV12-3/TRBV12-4,TGTGCCAGCAGCCCCATTGGAGGCGAGCAGTACTTC,CASSPIGGEQYF
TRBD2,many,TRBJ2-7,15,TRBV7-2,TGTGCCAGCAGCTTAGGACTAGCGGGCTCCTACGAGCAGTACTTC,CASSLGLAGSYEQYF
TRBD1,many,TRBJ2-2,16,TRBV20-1,TGCAGTGCTCGGACAGGGGGCAATTACCGAGCCGGGGAGCTGTTTTTT,CSARTGGNYRAGELFF
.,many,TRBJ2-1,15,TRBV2,TGTGCCAGCAGTAGACAGGAGAGCTCCTACAATGAGCAGTTCTTC,CASSRQESSYNEQFF
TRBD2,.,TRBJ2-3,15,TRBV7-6,TGTGCCAGCACGGGACTAGCGGGAGGCACAGATACGCAGTATTTT,CASTGLAGGTDTQYF
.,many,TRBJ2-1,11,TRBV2,TGTGCCAGCACCCAGGCCAATGAGCAGTTCTTC,CASTQANEQFF
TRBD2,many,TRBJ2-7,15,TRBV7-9,TGTGCCAGCAGCCTTCTAGCGGCCACTTCCTACGAGCAGTACTTC,CASSLLAATSYEQYF
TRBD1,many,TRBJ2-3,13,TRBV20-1,TGCAGTGCTTCCGGGACAGAAGTAGATACGCAGTATTTT,CSASGTEVDTQYF
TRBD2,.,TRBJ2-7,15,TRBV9,TGTGCCAGCAGCGTCGGAGCGGGAGGGTCCTACGAGCAGTACTTC,CASSVGAGGSYEQYF
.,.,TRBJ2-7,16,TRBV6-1,TGTGCCAGCAGCCGCGACCGGGGCCCACTCTCCTACGAGCAGTACTTC,CASSRDRGPLSYEQYF
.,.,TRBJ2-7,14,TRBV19,TGTGCCAGTAGTATAGGTGGCGGTACCTACGAGCAGTACTTC,CASSIGGGTYEQYF
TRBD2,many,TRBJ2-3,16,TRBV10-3,TGTGCCATCAGTGAGGGAGCGGGAGCGGGCACAGATACGCAGTATTTT,CAISEGAGAGTDTQYF
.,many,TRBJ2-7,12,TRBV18,TGTGCCAGCTCACCTCCAACTGGCGAGCAGTACTTC,CASSPPTGEQYF
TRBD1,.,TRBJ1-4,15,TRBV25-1,TGTGCCAGCAGTGACTCCCAGGGGGCAAGTGAAAAACTGTTTTTT,CASSDSQGASEKLFF
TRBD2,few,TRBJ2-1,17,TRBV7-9,TGTGCCAGCAGCTCCGGGACTAGCGGGGGGGAAGTGAATGAGCAGTTCTTC,CASSSGTSGGEVNEQFF